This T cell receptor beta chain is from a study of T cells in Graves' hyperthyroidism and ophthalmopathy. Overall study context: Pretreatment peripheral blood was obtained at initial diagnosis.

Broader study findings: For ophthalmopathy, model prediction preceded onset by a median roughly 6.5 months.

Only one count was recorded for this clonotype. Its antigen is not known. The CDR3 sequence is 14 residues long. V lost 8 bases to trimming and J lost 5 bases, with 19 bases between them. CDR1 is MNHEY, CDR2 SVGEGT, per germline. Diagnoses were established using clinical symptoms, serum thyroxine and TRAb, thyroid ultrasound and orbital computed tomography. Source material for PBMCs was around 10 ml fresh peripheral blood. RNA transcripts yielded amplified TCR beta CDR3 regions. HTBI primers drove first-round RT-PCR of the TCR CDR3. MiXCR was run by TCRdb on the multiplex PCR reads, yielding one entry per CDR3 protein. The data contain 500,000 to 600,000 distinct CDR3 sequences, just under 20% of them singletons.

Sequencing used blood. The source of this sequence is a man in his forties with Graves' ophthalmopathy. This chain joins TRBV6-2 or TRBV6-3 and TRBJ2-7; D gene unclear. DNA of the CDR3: TGTGCCAGCCGTCTCATCCCTGCGGAGAACGAGCAGTACTTC. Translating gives CASRLIPAENEQYF.